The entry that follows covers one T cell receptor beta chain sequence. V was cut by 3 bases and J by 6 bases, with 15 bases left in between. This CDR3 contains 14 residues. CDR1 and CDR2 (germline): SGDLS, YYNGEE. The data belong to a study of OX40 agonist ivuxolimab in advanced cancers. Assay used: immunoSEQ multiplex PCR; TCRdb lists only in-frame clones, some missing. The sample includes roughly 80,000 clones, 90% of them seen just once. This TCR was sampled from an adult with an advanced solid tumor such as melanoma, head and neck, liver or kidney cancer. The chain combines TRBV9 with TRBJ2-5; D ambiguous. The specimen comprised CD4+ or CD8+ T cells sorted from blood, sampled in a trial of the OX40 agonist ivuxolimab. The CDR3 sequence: CASSASELGKTQYF. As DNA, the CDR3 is TGTGCCAGCAGCGCCTCAGAGTTGGGAAAGACCCAGTACTTC. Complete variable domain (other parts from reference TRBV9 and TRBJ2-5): DSGVTQTPKHLITATGQRVTLRCSPRSGDLSVYWYQQSLDQGLQFLIQYYNGEERAKGNILERFSAQQFPDLHSELNLSSLELGDSALYFCASSASELGKTQYFGPGTRLLVL.